This paragraph reports one T cell receptor beta chain. The antigen remains unidentified. Being one base from a much bigger clone, this may be a read error. Since no conserved phenylalanine or tryptophan closes the CDR3, a read error is the likely cause. The data derive from a study of T cells in Graves' hyperthyroidism and ophthalmopathy. Overall study context: Peripheral blood draws took place at initial diagnosis, ahead of any treatment. Overall study findings and caveats: Peripheral blood also featured most of the thyroid clonotypes expanded above 0.001.

It was uncontrolled infection, other autoimmune disease, pregnancy or lactation that excluded patients. PBMCs were sourced from approximately 10 ml fresh peripheral blood. The V gene end was trimmed by 4 bases and the J gene end by 2 bases; junction bases not matched to a gene: 5. The CDR3 is made up of 15 amino acids. Authors of the study amplified TCR beta CDR3 regions from RNA transcripts. First-round RT-PCR of the TCR CDR3 relied on the HTBI primer set. TCRdb re-analysed the multiplex PCR reads in MiXCR, keeping a single row per CDR3 protein. The table lists 450,000 to 550,000 distinct CDR3 sequences, approximately 25% of them singletons.

The clonotype comes from a woman aged 30 to 39 with Graves' ophthalmopathy. The rearrangement uses TRBV12-3 or TRBV12-4 and TRBJ1-5; 7 bases map to TRBD1. The specimen was blood. CDR3 region: CASSSQGLRNQPQHL. The CDR3 DNA reads TGTGCCAGCAGTTCACAGGGGCTCCGCAATCAGCCCCAGCATCTT.